This T cell receptor (beta chain) came from a study of shared clonotypes between healthy human individuals. The CDR3 is 16 amino acids. Germline V gene sequence: CDR1 SEHNR, CDR2 FQNEAQ (reference sequence). V gave up 1 base and J gave up 5 bases; unmatched junction bases: 9. TCRdb keeps only in-frame clones here, not all; method: immunoSEQ multiplex PCR. The data show around 500,000 clones, around 85% seen once. This clone was observed once. Sample: PBMCs. The V and J genes are TRBV7-9 and TRBJ2-7, with TRBD2 matching 9 bases. This receptor was obtained from a woman between 40 and 55 years old in good health. Some clones in this sample may be carry-over from other donors' samples. DNA for the CDR3: TGTGCCAGCAGCTTAGAGTATGCGGGAGGGGGCCACGAGCAGTACTTC. Translation gives CASSLEYAGGGHEQYF. The variable domain in full, with the rest retrieved from reference TRBV7-9 and TRBJ2-7, is DTGVSQNPRHKITKRGQNVTFRCDPISEHNRLYWYRQTLGQGPEFLTYFQNEAQLEKSRLLSDRFSAERPKGSFSTLEIQRTEQGDSAMYLCASSLEYAGGGHEQYFGPGTRLTVT.